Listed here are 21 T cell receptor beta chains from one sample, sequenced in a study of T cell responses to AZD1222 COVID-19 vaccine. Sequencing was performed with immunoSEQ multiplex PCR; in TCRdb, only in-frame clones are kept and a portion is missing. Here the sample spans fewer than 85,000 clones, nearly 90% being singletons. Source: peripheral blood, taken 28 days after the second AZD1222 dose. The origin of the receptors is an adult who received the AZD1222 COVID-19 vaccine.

For the CDR3, the DNA is TGTGCCACCAGCAGAGAACTAGCGGGAGCAAATGAGCAGTTCTTC. It translates to CATSRELAGANEQFF. This rearrangement joins TRBV15 to TRBJ2-1; 11 nucleotides agree with TRBD2. V lost 0 bases and J lost 7; bases outside the gene matches: 2. Per the germline V gene, CDR1 is LNHNV and CDR2 is YYDKDF (reference sequence). The CDR3 is 15 residues long.

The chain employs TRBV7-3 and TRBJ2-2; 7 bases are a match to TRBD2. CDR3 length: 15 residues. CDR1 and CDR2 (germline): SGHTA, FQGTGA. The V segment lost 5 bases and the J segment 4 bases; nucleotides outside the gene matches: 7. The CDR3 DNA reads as TGTGCCAGCAGCCCCGGACTAGGGAGCACCGGGGAGCTGTTTTTT. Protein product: CASSPGLGSTGELFF.

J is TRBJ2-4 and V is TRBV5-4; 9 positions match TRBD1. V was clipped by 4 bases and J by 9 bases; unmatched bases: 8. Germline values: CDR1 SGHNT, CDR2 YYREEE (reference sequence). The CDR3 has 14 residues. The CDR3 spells CASSGGQGRIIQYF. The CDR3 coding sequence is TGTGCCAGCAGCGGGGGACAGGGTAGGATCATTCAGTACTTC.

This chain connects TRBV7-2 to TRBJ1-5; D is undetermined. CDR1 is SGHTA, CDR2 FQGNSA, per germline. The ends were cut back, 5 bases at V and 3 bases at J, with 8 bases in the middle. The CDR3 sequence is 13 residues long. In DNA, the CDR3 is TGTGCCAGCAGCGCCTGGTACAATCAGCCCCAGCATTTT. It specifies CASSAWYNQPQHF.

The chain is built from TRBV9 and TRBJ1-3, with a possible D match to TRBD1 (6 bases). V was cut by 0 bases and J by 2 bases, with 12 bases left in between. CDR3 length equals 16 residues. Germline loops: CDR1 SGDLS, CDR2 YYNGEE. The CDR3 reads CASSVDPRGTGNTIYF. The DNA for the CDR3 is TGTGCCAGCAGCGTAGACCCCAGGGGTACTGGAAACACCATATATTTT.

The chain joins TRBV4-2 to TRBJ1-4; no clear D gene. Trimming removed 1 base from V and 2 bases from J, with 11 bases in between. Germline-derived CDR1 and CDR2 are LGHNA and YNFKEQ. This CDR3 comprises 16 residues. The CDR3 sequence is CASSQAGLGTNEKLFF. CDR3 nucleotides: TGTGCCAGCAGCCAAGCGGGGTTGGGGACTAATGAAAAACTGTTTTTT.

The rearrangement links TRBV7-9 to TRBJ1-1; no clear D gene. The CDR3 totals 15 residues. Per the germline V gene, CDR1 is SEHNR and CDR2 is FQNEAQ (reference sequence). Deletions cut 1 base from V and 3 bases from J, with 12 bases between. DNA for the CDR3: TGTGCCAGCAGCTTAGGAGGGTGGACGGACACTGAAGCTTTCTTT. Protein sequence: CASSLGGWTDTEAFF.

The CDR3 nucleotides are TGTGCCAGCAGCCCCGTGGACAGGCCCAGCAATGAGCAGTTCTTC. It is translated as CASSPVDRPSNEQFF. V usage is TRBV9 and J usage is TRBJ2-1; 7 bases match TRBD1. CDR1 SGDLS and CDR2 YYNGEE come from the germline V gene. The ends lost 4 bases at V and 6 bases at J; junction bases unmatched: 10. CDR3 length: 15 residues.

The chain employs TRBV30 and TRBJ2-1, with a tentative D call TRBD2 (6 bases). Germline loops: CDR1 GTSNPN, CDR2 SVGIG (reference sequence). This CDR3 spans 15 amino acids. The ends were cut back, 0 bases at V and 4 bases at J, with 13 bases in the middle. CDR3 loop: CAWSVLAGRYNEQFF. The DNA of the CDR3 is TGTGCCTGGAGTGTTCTGGCGGGGCGATACAATGAGCAGTTCTTC.

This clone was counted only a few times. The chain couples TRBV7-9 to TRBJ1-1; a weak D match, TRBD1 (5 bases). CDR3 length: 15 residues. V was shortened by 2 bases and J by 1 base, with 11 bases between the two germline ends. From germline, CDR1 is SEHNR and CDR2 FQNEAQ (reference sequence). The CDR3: CASSLQGRRNTEAFF. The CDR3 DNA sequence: TGTGCCAGCAGCTTACAGGGACGGCGGAACACTGAAGCTTTCTTT.

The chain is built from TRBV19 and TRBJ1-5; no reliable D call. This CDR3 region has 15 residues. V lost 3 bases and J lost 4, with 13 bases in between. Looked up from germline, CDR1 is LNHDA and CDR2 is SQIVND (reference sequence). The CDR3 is CASSISAFGNQPQHF. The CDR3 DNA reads TGTGCCAGTAGTATTTCGGCCTTCGGAAATCAGCCCCAGCATTTT.

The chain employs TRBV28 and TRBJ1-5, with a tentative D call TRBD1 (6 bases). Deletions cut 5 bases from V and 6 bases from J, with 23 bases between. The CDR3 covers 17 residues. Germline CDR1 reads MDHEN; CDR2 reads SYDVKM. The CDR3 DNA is TGTGCCAGCAGTCCTCCCCGGGGGGGGGCACCAGGTCAGCCCCAGCATTTT. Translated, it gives CASSPPRGGAPGQPQHF.

The CDR3 DNA reads TGTGCCAGCAGCTTAGCGGGGCGCACAGATACGCAGTATTTT. It specifies CASSLAGRTDTQYF. V gene TRBV7-8 combines with J gene TRBJ2-3, with D possibly TRBD1 on 5 matching bases. Germline V gene sequence: CDR1 SGHVS, CDR2 FQNEAQ. Trimming left V 0 bases short and J 1 base short, with 5 bases between. The CDR3 contains 14 residues.

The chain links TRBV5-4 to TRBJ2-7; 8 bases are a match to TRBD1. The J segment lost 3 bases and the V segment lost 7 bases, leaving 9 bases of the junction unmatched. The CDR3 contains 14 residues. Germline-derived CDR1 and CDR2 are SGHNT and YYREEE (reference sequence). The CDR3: CASSQGQDLYEQYF. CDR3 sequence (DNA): TGTGCCAGCTCACAGGGACAGGACCTCTACGAGCAGTACTTC.

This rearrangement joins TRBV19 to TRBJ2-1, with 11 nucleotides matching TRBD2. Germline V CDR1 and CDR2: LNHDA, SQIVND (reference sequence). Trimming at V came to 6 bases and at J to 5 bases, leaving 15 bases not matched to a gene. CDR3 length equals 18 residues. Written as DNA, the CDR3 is TGTGCCAGTAGCTTCGGGACTAGCGGTATCAACATTAACAATGAGCAGTTCTTC. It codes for CASSFGTSGININNEQFF.

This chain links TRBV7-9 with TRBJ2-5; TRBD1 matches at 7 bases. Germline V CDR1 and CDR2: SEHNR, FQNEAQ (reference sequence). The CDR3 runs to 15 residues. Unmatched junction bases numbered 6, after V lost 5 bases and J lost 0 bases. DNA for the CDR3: TGTGCCAGCAGCCCGCCACAGGGGTACCAAGAGACCCAGTACTTC. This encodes CASSPPQGYQETQYF.

The CDR3: CASSESFSVPRSEAFF. CDR3 DNA: TGTGCCAGCAGTGAATCGTTTTCGGTCCCCAGGAGTGAAGCTTTCTTT. The rearrangement joins TRBV2 to TRBJ1-1; D not resolved. Looked up from germline, CDR1 is SNHLY and CDR2 is FYNNEI. The CDR3 is 16 amino acids. V was clipped by 2 bases and J by 7 bases, with 20 bases between them.

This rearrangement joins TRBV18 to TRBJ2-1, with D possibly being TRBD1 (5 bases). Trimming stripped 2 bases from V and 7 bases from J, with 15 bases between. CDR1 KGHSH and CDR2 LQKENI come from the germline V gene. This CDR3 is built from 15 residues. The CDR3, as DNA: TGTGCCAGCTCACCAATCGGTGCAGGGCGGAATGAGCAGTTCTTC. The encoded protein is CASSPIGAGRNEQFF.

The CDR3 is CASSPGRLSSYNEQFF. Here the CDR3 DNA reads TGTGCCAGCAGCCCGGGACGGCTAAGCTCCTACAATGAGCAGTTCTTC. This sequence joins TRBV5-4 and TRBJ2-1; D possibly uses TRBD1 or TRBD2 (5 bases each). Germline V lookup: CDR1 SGHNT, CDR2 YYREEE (reference sequence). This CDR3 is 16 amino acids long. The ends were cut back, 4 bases at V and 0 bases at J, with 14 bases in the middle.

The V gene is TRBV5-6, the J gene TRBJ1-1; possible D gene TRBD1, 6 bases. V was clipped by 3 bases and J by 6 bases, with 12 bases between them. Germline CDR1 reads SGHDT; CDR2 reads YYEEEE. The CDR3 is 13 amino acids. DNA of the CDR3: TGTGCCAGCAGCTCGCAGGGGAGGCCTGAAGCTTTCTTT. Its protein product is CASSSQGRPEAFF.

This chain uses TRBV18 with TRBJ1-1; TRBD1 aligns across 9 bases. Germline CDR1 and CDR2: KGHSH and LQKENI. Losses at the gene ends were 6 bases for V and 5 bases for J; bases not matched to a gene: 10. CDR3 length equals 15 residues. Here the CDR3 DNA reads TGTGCCAGCTCGCATTCCAACAGGGGGCTGACTGAAGCTTTCTTT. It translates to CASSHSNRGLTEAFF.